Below, one TCR beta chain is given with its context. This sample stems from a study of OX40 agonist ivuxolimab in advanced cancers. Profiled with immunoSEQ multiplex PCR; TCRdb holds only in-frame clones, not every one. The top ten hold over 0.4% of the sample, which has about 78,000 clones, roughly 80% seen once. The germline gives CDR1 SGHDT, CDR2 YYEEEE. CDR3 length: 13 residues. Trimming removed 4 bases from V and 6 bases from J, with 8 bases in between. The receptor comes from an adult with an advanced solid tumor such as melanoma, head and neck, liver or kidney cancer. J is TRBJ1-6 and V is TRBV5-6; D is unclear. Specimen: CD4+ or CD8+ T cells sorted from blood, collected in a trial of the OX40 agonist ivuxolimab. The DNA for the CDR3 is TGTGCCAGCAGCCGAGGGATTAATTCACCCCTCCACTTT. It yields the protein CASSRGINSPLHF.